One T cell receptor (beta chain) is described in this entry. The antigen is not known. This sample was taken from a study of cytomegalovirus exposure and HLA in healthy donors. Researchers ran the PCR with 60 Vbeta and 13 Jbeta primers. Clones were sequenced by immunoSEQ multiplex PCR, and TCRdb holds only the in-frame ones, with some missing. Of about 70,000 clones in the sample, about 67% are singletons; the top ten hold approximately 10%. General study findings and limits: As a later analysis revealed, the rate of TCR association differed by HLA locus, with DRB1 most and HLA-C fewest.

V lost 1 base and J 0 bases, leaving 9 bases between the germline ends. This CDR3 is 16 amino acids long. Germline values: CDR1 SGHTA, CDR2 FQGNSA. This TCR derives from a human donor in good health. Sequencing was done on a sample of PBMCs. V and J are TRBV7-2 and TRBJ2-2; perhaps TRBD2 as D (5 bases). The CDR3 sequence: CASSLEAAANTGELFF. The DNA of the CDR3 is TGTGCCAGCAGCTTAGAAGCGGCTGCGAACACCGGGGAGCTGTTTTTT. Looking up the rest from reference TRBV7-2 and TRBJ2-2 gives the full variable domain: GAGVSQSPSNKVTEKGKDVELRCDPISGHTALYWYRQSLGQGLEFLIYFQGNSAPDKSGLPSDRFSAERTGGSVSTLTIQRTQQEDSAVYLCASSLEAAANTGELFFGEGSRLTVL.